This TCR beta chain was sequenced for a study of T cell changes during pregnancy in multiple sclerosis. Germline V CDR1 and CDR2: SGHTA, FQGNSA. There are 16 residues in the CDR3. The ends lost 0 bases at V and 0 bases at J; junction bases unmatched: 0. Sequencing used immunoSEQ multiplex PCR; TCRdb keeps in-frame clones, though not all of them. The data contain approximately 53,000 clones, around 94% of them singletons. This sequence originates from a female donor with multiple sclerosis, enrolled in a pregnancy study. The chain combines TRBV7-2 with TRBJ1-2, with 11 bases fitting TRBD1. This material consisted of CD4+ T cells from peripheral blood mononuclear cells, taken in the third trimester of pregnancy. This chain's CDR3 is CASSLAGQGANYGYTF. Here the CDR3 DNA reads TGTGCCAGCAGCTTAGCGGGACAGGGGGCTAACTATGGCTACACCTTC.